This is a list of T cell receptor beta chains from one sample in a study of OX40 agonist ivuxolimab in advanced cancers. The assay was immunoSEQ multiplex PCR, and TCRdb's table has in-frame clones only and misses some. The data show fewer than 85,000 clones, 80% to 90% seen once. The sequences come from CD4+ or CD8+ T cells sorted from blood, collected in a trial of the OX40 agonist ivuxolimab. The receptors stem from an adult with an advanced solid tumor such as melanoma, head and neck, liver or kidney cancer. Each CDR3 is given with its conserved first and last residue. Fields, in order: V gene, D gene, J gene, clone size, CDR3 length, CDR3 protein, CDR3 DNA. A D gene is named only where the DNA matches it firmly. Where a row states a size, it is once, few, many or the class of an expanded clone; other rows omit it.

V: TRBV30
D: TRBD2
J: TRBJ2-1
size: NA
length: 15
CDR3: CAWSVLIGGYNEQFF
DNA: TGTGCCTGGAGTGTACTGATCGGGGGGTACAATGAGCAGTTCTTC

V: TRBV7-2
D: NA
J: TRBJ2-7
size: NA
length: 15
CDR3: CASSLGGAGNYEQYF
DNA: TGTGCCAGCAGCCTAGGGGGGGCCGGGAACTACGAGCAGTACTTC

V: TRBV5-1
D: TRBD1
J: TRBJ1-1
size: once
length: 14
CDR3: CASSFRQGGPEAFF
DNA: TGCGCCAGCAGCTTTAGACAGGGTGGCCCTGAAGCTTTCTTT

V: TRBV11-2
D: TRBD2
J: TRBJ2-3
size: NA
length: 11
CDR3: CASTTGGTQYF
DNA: TGTGCCAGCACCACCGGGGGGACGCAGTATTTT

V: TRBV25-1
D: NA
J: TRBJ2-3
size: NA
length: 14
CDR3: CASSEGDLTDTQYF
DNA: TGTGCCAGCAGTGAAGGCGACCTCACAGATACGCAGTATTTT

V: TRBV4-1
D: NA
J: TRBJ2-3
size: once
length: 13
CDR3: CASSQAGSDTQYF
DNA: TGCGCCAGCAGCCAAGCGGGGTCAGATACGCAGTATTTT

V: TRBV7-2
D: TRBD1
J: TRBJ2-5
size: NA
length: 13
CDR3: CASSQGQGETQYF
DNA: TGTGCCAGCAGCCAAGGACAGGGCGAGACCCAGTACTTC

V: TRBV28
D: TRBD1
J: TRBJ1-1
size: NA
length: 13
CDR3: CASSLPSDRKAFF
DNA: TGTGCCAGCAGTTTACCCTCGGACAGGAAAGCTTTCTTT

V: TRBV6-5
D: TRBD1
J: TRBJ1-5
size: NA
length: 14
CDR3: CASSGQGVGQPQHF
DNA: TGTGCCAGCAGCGGACAGGGGGTTGGCCAGCCCCAGCATTTT

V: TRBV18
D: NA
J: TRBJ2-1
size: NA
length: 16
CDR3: CASSPPGSRSYNEQFF
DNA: TGTGCCAGCTCACCACCGGGGTCAAGGTCCTACAATGAGCAGTTCTTC

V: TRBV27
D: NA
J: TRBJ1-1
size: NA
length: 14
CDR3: CASSVSTGYTEAFF
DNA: TGTGCCAGCAGTGTTAGCACAGGGTACACTGAAGCTTTCTTT

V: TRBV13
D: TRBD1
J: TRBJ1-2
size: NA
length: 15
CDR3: CASSARQGTVYGYTF
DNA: TGTGCCAGCAGCGCCCGACAGGGAACTGTCTATGGCTACACCTTC

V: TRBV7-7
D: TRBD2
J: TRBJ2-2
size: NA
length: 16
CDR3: CASSLAGGPNTGELFF
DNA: TGTGCTAGCAGCTTGGCGGGGGGACCCAACACCGGGGAGCTGTTTTTT

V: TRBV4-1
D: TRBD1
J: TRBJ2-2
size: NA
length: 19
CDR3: CASSPWTGGNSRGTGELFF
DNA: TGCGCCAGCAGCCCGTGGACAGGGGGCAATTCGAGGGGCACCGGGGAGCTGTTTTTT

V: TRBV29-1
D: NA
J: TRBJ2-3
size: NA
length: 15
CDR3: CSVATSGAVADTQYF
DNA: TGCAGCGTCGCTACCTCGGGGGCCGTGGCAGATACGCAGTATTTT

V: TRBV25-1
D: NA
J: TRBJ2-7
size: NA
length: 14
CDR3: CASSEGGIPYEQYF
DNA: TGTGCCAGCAGTGAAGGAGGTATCCCCTACGAGCAGTACTTC

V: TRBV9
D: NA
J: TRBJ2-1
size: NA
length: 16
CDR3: CASSASGTPVHNEQFF
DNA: TGTGCCAGCAGCGCCTCCGGGACCCCGGTCCACAATGAGCAGTTCTTC

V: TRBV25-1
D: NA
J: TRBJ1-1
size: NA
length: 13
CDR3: CASREGFGDEAFF
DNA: TGTGCCAGCAGGGAGGGCTTCGGGGATGAAGCTTTCTTT

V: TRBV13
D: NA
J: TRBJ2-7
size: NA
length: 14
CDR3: CASSFRTESYEQYF
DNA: TGTGCCAGCAGCTTCCGGACAGAGTCCTACGAGCAGTACTTC

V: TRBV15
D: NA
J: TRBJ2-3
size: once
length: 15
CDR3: CATSLDSTSTDTQYF
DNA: TGTGCCACCAGCCTGGACAGCACTAGCACAGATACGCAGTATTTT

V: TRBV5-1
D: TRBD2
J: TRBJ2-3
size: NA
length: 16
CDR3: CASSRRTSGRPDTQYF
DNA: TGCGCCAGCAGCCGCAGGACTAGCGGGAGGCCAGATACGCAGTATTTT

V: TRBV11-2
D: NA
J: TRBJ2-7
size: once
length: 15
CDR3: CASSLGSRNSYEQYF
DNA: TGTGCCAGCAGCTTAGGATCCAGAAACTCCTACGAGCAGTACTTC

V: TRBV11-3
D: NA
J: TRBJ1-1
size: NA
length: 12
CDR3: CASRAPGTEAFF
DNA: TGTGCCAGCAGAGCCCCGGGCACTGAAGCTTTCTTT

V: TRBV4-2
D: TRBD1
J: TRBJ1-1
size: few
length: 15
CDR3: CASSQGLDRDTEAFF
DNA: TGTGCCAGCAGCCAAGGGTTGGACAGGGACACTGAAGCTTTCTTT

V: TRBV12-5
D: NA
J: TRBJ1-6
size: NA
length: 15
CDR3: CASGSGQSNNSPLHF
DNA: TGTGCTAGTGGTTCAGGACAGTCCAATAATTCACCCCTCCACTTT

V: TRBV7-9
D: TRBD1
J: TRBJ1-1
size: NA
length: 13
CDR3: CASSQQGRTEAFF
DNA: TGTGCCAGCAGCCAACAGGGGCGTACTGAAGCTTTCTTT

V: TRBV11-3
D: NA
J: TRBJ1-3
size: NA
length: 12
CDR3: CASSTPGNTIYF
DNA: TGTGCCAGCAGCACCCCCGGAAACACCATATATTTT